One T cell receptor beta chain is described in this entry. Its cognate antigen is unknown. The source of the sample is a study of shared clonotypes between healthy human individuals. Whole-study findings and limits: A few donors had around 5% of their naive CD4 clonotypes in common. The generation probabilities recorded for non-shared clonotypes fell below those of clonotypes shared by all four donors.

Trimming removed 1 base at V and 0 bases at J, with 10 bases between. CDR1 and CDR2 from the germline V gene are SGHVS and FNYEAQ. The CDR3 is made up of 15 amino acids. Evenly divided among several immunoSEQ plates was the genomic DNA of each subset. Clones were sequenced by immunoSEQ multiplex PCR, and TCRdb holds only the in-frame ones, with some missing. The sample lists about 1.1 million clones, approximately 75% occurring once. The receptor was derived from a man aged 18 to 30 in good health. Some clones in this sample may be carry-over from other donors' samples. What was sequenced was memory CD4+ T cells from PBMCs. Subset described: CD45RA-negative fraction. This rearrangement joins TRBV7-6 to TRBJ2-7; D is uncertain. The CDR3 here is CASSLVPRSSYEQYF. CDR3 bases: TGTGCCAGCAGCTTAGTCCCCAGAAGCTCCTACGAGCAGTACTTC.